This T cell receptor (beta chain) was recovered during a study of blood T cell repertoires in COVID-19 (TCRdb year 2020). Describing the broader study: Collaborator samples came from the United States, Italy and Spain and covered acute and convalescent phases of COVID-19. The prospective study material was composed of cDNA or gDNA derived from T cells, B-cell-depleted T cells, or PBMCs. The repertoires were made available in a free public database intended to serve as a resource for research on the immune response to SARS-CoV-2. Nearly every sample came with metadata listing a de-identified subject ID, COVID-19 status, age in years and sex. HLA class I and class II types, where available, came from metadata supplied by the sample provider rather than from assay-based typing. Samples came from the ongoing ImmuneRACE study (first 160 participants) plus 1,254 subjects from 6 global collaborators. Subjects who had been exposed to COVID-19, were actively infected with it, or had recovered from it provided the deeply sampled blood TCRbeta repertoires that made up the dataset.

Points the paper makes about the study in general: The amount of clinical and demographic metadata varied by source and participant and was provided uncurated.

Note on this clone: The antigen it recognizes is unknown. Base qualities were left out, and no much larger clone turns up one base away.

V is cut back by 5 bases and J by 0 bases, with 7 bases in the junction unmatched. Based on the germline V gene, the CDR1 and CDR2 sequences are MNHEY and SVGEGT. The CDR3 spans 17 residues, from the cysteine through the phenylalanine. The read is trimmed to its CDR3 DNA, 51 bases read in frame from base 1. The collaborating institutions used their own protocols to collect whole blood in K2EDTA tubes. For TCRbeta analysis, collaborators shipped samples in one of three forms: frozen whole blood, isolated PBMCs, or DNA extracted from either of those sample types. TCRbeta CDR3 regions were amplified from genomic DNA using the immunoSEQ Assay, a bias-controlled multiplex PCR. Turning to the authors' computational methods: Nucleated cell counts per sample were estimated from amplification of reference gene primers within the assay. To quantify the absolute abundance of each unique TCRbeta CDR3 rearrangement, sequence reads were collapsed and filtered. For each sample, productive Simpson clonality was calculated as the square root of Simpson's diversity index across productive rearrangements. The immuneACCESS repertoire file appears here via TCRdb, limited to in-frame rearrangements. These files lack a portion of the clones; in checked studies, under half of the deficit traces to unresolved V genes, and the cause of the others is not known. From that table come the V and J calls and clone size; the DNA was used to work out D and trimming. The sample table shows fewer than 250,000 clones, and around 89% are seen once. The top ten clonotypes cover over 1.5% of the sample.

Sequenced sample: peripheral blood. The chain is assembled from TRBV6-2 or TRBV6-3 and TRBJ1-5, with 10 junctional bases fitting TRBD1. This TCR came from a man in his sixties or seventies with acute or convalescent COVID-19. The DNA sequence is TGTGCCAGCAGTCGGTGGACAGGGGGGTATAGCAATCAGCCCCAGCATTTT. This gives the protein CASSRWTGGYSNQPQHF.